The present T cell receptor beta chain was sequenced within a study of neurological immune-mediated disorders. General study findings and limits: The absence of any CDR3 amino acid sequence shared by expanded clones across subjects suggests that repertoires were private in all groups. HTLV-1-associated myelopathy had the most TCR clonal expansion, whereas multiple sclerosis had the least (lower than in healthy controls).

The cDNA was produced through 5'RACE with 10-nucleotide random UMIs. Each sequencing run yielded over 200 million TCR-beta sequences from 15-18 subjects. TCRdb re-called the 5' RACE reads with MiXCR, one entry per CDR3 protein. The table records about 58,000 distinct CDR3 sequences, around 3.4% of them present only once. This clonotype was seen repeatedly, ten times or more. No antigen is known for it. Sequenced sample: PBMCs. The source of this sequence is a woman aged 60-75 years with multiple sclerosis.

In nucleotides, the CDR3 is TGTGCCAGCAGTCTCCCGCCGGGCGAGCAGTACTTC. This codes for CASSLPPGEQYF. The rearrangement links TRBV12-3 or TRBV12-4 to TRBJ2-7; D not resolved. Trimming took off 5 bases at V and 6 bases at J, with 11 bases between the two ends. CDR3 length: 12 amino acids.